This T cell receptor beta chain was recorded in a study of early T cells in non-severe SARS-CoV-2 infection. Across the whole study: The sequenced material was bulk RNA from unsorted whole blood, and its chains were unpaired. The study's findings and limits: In VDJdb matching, anti-spike CD8 responses were favored while private and CD4 specificities went missing.

V gave up 1 base and J gave up 3 bases; unmatched junction bases: 3. CDR3 length equals 15 residues. The germline CDR1 and CDR2 sequences are SGHTA and FQGNSA. This clonotype appeared many times. Its specificity is unknown. The TCR library protocol attached unique molecular identifiers to the individual cDNA molecules. Using its own MiXCR run on the 5' RACE reads, TCRdb lists one record per CDR3 protein. Counted here are 45,000 to 65,000 distinct CDR3 sequences, around 9.1% occurring once; the ten biggest clones make up around 4%. The chain employs TRBV7-2 and TRBJ2-5; the match to TRBD1 covers 9 bases. The clonotype originates from an adult who was a healthcare worker with PCR-confirmed SARS-CoV-2 infection or an uninfected control (not recorded which). Material for sequencing was whole blood. The CDR3 sequence is CASSLVQGAEETQYF. The DNA for the CDR3 is TGTGCCAGCAGCTTAGTACAGGGGGCTGAAGAGACCCAGTACTTC.